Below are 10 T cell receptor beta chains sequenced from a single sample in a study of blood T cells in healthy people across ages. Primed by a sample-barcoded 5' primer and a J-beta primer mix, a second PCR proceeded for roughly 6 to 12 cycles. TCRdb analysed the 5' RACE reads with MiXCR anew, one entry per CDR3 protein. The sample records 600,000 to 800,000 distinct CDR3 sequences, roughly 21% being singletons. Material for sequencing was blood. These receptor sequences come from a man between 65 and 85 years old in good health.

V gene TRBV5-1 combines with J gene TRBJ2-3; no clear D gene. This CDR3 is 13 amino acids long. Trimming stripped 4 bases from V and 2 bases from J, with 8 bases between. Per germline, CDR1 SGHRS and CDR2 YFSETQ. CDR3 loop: CASSPQLTDTQYF. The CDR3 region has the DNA TGCGCCAGCAGCCCACAACTCACAGATACGCAGTATTTT. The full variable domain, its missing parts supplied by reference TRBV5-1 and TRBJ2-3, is KAGVTQTPRYLIKTRGQQVTLSCSPISGHRSVSWYQQTPGQGLQFLFEYFSETQRNKGNFPGRFSGRQFSNSRSEMNVSTLELGDSALYLCASSPQLTDTQYFGPGTRLTVL.

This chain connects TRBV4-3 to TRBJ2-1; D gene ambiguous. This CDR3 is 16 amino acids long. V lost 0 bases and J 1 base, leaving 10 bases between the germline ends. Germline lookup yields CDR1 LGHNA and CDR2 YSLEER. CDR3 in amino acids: CASSQDDYLSYNEQFF. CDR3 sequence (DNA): TGCGCCAGCAGCCAAGATGATTACCTATCCTACAATGAGCAGTTCTTC.

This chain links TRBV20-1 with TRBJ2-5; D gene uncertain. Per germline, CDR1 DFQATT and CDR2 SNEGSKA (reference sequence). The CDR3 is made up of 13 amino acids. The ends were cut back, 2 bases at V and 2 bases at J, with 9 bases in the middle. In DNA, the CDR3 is TGCAGTGCTAGACAGGTGAAGCAAGAGACCCAGTACTTC. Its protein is CSARQVKQETQYF.

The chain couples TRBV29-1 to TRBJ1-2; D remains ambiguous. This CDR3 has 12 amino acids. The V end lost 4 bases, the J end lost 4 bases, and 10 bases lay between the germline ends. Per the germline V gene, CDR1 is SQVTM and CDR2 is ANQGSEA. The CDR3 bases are TGCAGCGTTGCGCAGGCTGGCTATGGCTACACCTTC. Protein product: CSVAQAGYGYTF.

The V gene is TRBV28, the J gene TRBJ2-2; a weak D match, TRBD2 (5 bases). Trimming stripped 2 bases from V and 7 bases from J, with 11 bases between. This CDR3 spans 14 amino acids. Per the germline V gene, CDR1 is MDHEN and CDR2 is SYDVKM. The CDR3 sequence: CASSLVGEVGELFF. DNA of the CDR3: TGTGCCAGCAGTTTAGTGGGAGAGGTCGGGGAGCTGTTTTTT.

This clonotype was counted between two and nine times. CDR3 sequence: CASSLEDSAKNIQYF. CDR3 nucleotides: TGCGCCAGCAGCTTGGAGGACAGTGCCAAAAACATTCAGTACTTC. The J gene is TRBJ2-4, the V gene TRBV5-1; D is perhaps TRBD1 (6 bases). The germline V gene encodes CDR1 SGHRS and CDR2 YFSETQ. The CDR3 is made up of 15 amino acids. The ends were cut back, 0 bases at V and 1 base at J, with 8 bases in the middle.

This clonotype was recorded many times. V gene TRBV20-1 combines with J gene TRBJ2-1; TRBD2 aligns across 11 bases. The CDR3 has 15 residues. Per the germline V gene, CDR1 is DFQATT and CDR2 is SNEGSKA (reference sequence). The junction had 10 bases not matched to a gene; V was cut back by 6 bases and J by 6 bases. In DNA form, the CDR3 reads TGCAGTGCAATCGATGTACTAGCGGGAGTCAATGAGCAGTTCTTC. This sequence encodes CSAIDVLAGVNEQFF.

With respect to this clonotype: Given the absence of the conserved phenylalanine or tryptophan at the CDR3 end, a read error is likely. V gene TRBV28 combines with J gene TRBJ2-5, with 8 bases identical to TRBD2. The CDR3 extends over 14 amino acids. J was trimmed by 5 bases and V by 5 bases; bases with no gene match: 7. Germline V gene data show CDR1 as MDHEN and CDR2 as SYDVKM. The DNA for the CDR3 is TGTGCCAGCAGTACCGGGGGGGGTTTGGAGACCCAGTACCTC. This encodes CASSTGGGLETQYL.

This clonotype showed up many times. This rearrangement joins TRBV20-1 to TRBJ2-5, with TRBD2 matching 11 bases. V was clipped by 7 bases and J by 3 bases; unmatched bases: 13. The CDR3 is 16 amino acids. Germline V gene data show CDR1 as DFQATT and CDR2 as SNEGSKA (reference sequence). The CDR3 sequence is CSVGGGLAESKETQYF. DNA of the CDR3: TGCAGTGTTGGCGGGGGACTAGCGGAATCCAAAGAGACCCAGTACTTC.

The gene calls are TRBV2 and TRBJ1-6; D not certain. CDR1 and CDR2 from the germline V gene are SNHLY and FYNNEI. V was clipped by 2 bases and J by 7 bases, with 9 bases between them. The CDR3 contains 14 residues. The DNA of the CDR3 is TGTGCCAGCAGTGAATCCCAGCCCAATTCACCCCTCCACTTT. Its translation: CASSESQPNSPLHF.